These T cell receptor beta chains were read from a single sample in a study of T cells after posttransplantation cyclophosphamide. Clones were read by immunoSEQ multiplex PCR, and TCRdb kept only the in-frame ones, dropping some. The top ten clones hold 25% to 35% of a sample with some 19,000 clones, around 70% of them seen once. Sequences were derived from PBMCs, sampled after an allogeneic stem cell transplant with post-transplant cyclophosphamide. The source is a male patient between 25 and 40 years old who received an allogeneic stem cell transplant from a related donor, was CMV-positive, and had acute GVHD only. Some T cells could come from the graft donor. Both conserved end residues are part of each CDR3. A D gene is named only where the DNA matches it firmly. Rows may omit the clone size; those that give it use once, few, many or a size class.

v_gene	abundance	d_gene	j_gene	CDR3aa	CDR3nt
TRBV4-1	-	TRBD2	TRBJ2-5	CASSQEGTSGAETQYF	TGCGCCAGCAGCCAAGAGGGAACTAGCGGGGCAGAGACCCAGTACTTC
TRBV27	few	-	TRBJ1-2	CASSPSTSFFYGYTF	TGTGCCAGCAGTCCGTCGACAAGCTTCTTCTATGGCTACACCTTC
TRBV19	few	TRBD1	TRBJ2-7	CASRGGQGYSYEQYF	TGTGCCAGTAGGGGAGGACAGGGTTACTCCTACGAGCAGTACTTC
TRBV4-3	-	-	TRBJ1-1	CASSPPGTANTEAFF	TGCGCCAGCAGCCCCCCCGGGACTGCGAACACTGAAGCTTTCTTT
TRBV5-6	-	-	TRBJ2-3	CASSSLGGTDTQYF	TGTGCCAGCAGCTCGTTAGGGGGCACAGATACGCAGTATTTT
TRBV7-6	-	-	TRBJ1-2	CATTEGGHGYTF	TGTGCCACCACCGAGGGGGGGCATGGCTACACCTTC
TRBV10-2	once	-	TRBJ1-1	CASREGSGREAFF	TGCGCCAGCAGAGAGGGGTCGGGAAGAGAAGCTTTCTTT
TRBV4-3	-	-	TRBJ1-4	CASSRDTNNEKLFF	TGCGCCAGCAGCCGGGACACTAATAATGAAAAACTGTTTTTT
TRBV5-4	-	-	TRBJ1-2	CASSQGRGIYGYTF	TGTGCCAGCAGCCAGGGGAGGGGGATCTATGGCTACACCTTC
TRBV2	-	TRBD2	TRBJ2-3	CASSGPGLAGGSTDTQYF	TGTGCCAGCAGTGGACCGGGACTAGCGGGGGGGAGCACAGATACGCAGTATTTT
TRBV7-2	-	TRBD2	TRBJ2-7	CASSFGAGGYEQYF	TGTGCCAGCAGCTTTGGAGCGGGGGGATACGAGCAGTACTTC
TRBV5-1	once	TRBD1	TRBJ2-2	CASSLGTGGNTGELFF	TGCGCCAGCAGCCTCGGGACAGGGGGCAACACCGGGGAGCTGTTTTTT
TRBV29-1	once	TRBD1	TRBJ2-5	CTISGTGTQETQYF	TGCACCATTTCAGGGACAGGGACACAAGAGACCCAGTACTTC